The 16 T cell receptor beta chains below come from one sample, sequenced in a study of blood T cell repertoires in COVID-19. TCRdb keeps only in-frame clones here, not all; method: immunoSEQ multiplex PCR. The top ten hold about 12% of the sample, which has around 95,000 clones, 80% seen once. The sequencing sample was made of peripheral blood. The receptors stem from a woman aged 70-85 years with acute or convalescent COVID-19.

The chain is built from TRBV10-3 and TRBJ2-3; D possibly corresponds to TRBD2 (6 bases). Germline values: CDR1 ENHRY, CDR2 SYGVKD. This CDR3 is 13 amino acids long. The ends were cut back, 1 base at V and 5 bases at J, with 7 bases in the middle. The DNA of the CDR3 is TGTGCCATCAGTGAGTTGGGGGGAGATACGCAGTATTTT. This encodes CAISELGGDTQYF.

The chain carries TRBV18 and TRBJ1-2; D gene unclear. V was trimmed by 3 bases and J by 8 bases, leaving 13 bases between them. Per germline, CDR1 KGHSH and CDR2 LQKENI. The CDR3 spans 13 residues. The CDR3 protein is CASSPQEEWGYTF. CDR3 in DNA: TGTGCCAGCTCACCCCAGGAGGAGTGGGGCTACACCTTC.

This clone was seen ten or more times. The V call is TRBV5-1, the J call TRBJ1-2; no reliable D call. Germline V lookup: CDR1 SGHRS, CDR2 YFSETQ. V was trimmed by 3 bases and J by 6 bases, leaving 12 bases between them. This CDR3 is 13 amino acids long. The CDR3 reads CASSSTSENGYTF. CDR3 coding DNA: TGCGCCAGCAGCTCCACATCGGAGAATGGCTACACCTTC. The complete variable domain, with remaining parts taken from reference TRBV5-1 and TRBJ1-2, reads KAGVTQTPRYLIKTRGQQVTLSCSPISGHRSVSWYQQTPGQGLQFLFEYFSETQRNKGNFPGRFSGRQFSNSRSEMNVSTLELGDSALYLCASSSTSENGYTFGSGTRLTVV.

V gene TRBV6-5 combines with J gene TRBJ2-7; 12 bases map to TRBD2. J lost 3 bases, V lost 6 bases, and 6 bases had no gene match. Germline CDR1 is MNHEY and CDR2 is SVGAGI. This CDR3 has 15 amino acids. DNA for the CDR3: TGTGCCAGCAGGCTTTCTAGCGGGGGGGACTACGAGCAGTACTTC. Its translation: CASRLSSGGDYEQYF.

CDR3 sequence reads: CASPSEGGDYGYTF. In DNA, the CDR3 is TGTGCCAGCCCCAGCGAGGGAGGAGACTATGGCTACACCTTC. The V gene is TRBV19, the J gene TRBJ1-2; D not certain. The CDR3 is made up of 14 amino acids. Germline values: CDR1 LNHDA, CDR2 SQIVND (reference sequence). V was clipped by 9 bases and J by 3 bases, with 17 bases between them.

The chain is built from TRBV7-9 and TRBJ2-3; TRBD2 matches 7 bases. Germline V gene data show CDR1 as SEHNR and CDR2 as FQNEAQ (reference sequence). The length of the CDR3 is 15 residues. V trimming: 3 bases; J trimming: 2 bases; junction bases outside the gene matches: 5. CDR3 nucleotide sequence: TGTGCCAGCAGCTTTGGACTAGGGTCCACAGATACGCAGTATTTT. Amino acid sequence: CASSFGLGSTDTQYF. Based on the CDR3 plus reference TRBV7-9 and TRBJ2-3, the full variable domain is DTGVSQNPRHKITKRGQNVTFRCDPISEHNRLYWYRQTLGQGPEFLTYFQNEAQLEKSRLLSDRFSAERPKGSFSTLEIQRTEQGDSAMYLCASSFGLGSTDTQYFGPGTRLTVL.

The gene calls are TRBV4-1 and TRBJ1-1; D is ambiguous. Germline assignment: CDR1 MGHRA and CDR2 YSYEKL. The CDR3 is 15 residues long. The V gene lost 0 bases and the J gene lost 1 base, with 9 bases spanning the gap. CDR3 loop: CASSQESSENTEAFF. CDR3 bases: TGCGCCAGCAGCCAAGAAAGCAGCGAGAACACTGAAGCTTTCTTT.

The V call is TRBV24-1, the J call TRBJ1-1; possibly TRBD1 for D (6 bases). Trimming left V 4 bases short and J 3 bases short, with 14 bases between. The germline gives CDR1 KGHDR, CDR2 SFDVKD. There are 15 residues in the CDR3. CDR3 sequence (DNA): TGTGCCACCAGTGAAGGCGGGGGCCCTTACACTGAAGCTTTCTTT. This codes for CATSEGGGPYTEAFF.

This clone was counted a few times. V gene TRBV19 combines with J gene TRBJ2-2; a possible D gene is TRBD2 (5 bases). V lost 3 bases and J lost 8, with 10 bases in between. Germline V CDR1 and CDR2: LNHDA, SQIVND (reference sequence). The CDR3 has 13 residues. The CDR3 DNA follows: TGTGCCAGTAGTATGGGAGAGCGGGGGGAGCTGTTTTTT. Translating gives CASSMGERGELFF. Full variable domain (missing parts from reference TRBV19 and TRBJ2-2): DGGITQSPKYLFRKEGQNVTLSCEQNLNHDAMYWYRQDPGQGLRLIYYSQIVNDFQKGDIAEGYSVSREKKESFPLTVTSAQKNPTAFYLCASSMGERGELFFGEGSRLTVL.

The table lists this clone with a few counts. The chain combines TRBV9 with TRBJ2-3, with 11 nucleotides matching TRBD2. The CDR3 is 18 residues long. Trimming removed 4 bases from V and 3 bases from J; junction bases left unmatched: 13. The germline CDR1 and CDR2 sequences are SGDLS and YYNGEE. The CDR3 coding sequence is TGTGCCAGCAGCTCACGCCCGGCTAGCGGGGGGATGACAGATACGCAGTATTTT. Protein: CASSSRPASGGMTDTQYF.

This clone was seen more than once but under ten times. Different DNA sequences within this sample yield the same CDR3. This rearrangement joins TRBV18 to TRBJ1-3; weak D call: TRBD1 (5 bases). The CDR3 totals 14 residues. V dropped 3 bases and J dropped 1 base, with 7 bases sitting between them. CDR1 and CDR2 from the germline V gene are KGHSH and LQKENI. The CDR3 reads CASSPGGSGNTIYF. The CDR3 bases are TGTGCCAGCTCACCCGGGGGTTCTGGAAACACCATATATTTT.

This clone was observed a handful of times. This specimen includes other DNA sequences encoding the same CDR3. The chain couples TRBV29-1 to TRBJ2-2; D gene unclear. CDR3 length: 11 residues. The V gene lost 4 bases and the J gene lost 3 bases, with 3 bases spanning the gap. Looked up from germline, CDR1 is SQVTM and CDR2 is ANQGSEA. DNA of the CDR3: TGCAGCGTTGCGGACACCGGGGAGCTGTTTTTT. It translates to CSVADTGELFF.

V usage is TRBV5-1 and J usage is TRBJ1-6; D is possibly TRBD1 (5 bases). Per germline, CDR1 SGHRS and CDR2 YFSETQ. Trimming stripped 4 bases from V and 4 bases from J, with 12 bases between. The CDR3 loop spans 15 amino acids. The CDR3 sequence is CASSGAQGYNSPLHF. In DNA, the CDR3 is TGCGCCAGCAGCGGCGCCCAGGGATATAATTCACCCCTCCACTTT.

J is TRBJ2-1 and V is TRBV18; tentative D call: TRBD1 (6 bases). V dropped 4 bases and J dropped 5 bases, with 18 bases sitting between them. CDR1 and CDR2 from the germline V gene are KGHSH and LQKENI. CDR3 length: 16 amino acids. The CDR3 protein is CASSLNHRVMDNEQFF. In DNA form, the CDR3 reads TGTGCCAGCTCACTAAATCACAGGGTAATGGACAATGAGCAGTTCTTC.

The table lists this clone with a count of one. The CDR3 spells CASSQRETAPGELFF. The CDR3 DNA sequence: TGTGCCAGCAGCCAAAGAGAGACAGCTCCCGGGGAGCTGTTTTTT. The chain couples TRBV3-1 (or the pseudogene TRBV3-2) to TRBJ2-2, with a weak D call TRBD1 (5 bases). Germline V gene lookup returns CDR1 LGHDT and CDR2 YNNKEL (reference sequence). V was trimmed by 2 bases and J by 6 bases, leaving 13 bases between them. The CDR3 is 15 amino acids.

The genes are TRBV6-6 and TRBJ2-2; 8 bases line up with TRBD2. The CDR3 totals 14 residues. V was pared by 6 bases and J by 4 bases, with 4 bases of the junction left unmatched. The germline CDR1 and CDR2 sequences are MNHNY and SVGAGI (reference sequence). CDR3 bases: TGTGCCAGCAGGGGACTAGAGAGCACCGGGGAGCTGTTTTTT. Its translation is CASRGLESTGELFF.